This TCR beta chain derives from a study of blood T cells in healthy people across ages. PBMCs were isolated at a quantity of at least 7 million per sample. The CDR3 has 14 residues. The germline V gene encodes CDR1 LNHDA and CDR2 SQIVND (reference sequence). Trimming shortened V by 7 bases and J by 2 bases, and 13 bases separated the two germline ends. It was with a sample-barcoded 5' primer and a J-beta primer mix that a second PCR of roughly 7 to 12 cycles was run. Each cDNA molecule was tagged by a template-switch adaptor that had 12 random nucleotides. TCRdb processed the 5' RACE reads anew with MiXCR; each CDR3 protein has one entry. There are 1.8 million or so distinct CDR3 sequences in the sample; 30% to 40% occur only once, and roughly 24% lies in the top ten.

This sequence was found in a human donor in good health. Material: blood. V usage is TRBV19 and J usage is TRBJ2-3; possibly TRBD1 or TRBD2 for D (5 bases each). For the CDR3, the DNA is TGTGCCAGTACCTACCGAGGGGTCACAGATACGCAGTATTTT. Its translation: CASTYRGVTDTQYF.